The 14 T cell receptor beta chains below all came from one sample that was sequenced in a study of regulatory T cells in long-lasting Graves disease. Documented time point: newly diagnosed GD, antithyroid drugs for less than 3 months. There was RNA extracted from PBMCs, and the TCR library was made from it. TCR beta libraries were built with iRepertoire HTBI primers and Arm-PCR of CDR3 regions. TCRdb redid the calling of the multiplex PCR reads with MiXCR, one entry per CDR3 protein. Here the sample spans fewer than 650,000 distinct CDR3 sequences, roughly a sixth being singletons. In addition, the sample was reused for a study of T cells in Graves' hyperthyroidism and ophthalmopathy.

Sample: peripheral blood mononuclear cells (PBMCs), taken at new diagnosis, from a patient treated with antithyroid drugs. The receptors come from a man younger than 30 with Graves disease.

The rearrangement joins TRBV28 to TRBJ1-5; 8 positions agree with TRBD1. Germline values: CDR1 MDHEN, CDR2 SYDVKM. V was clipped by 4 bases and J by 7 bases; unmatched bases: 9. The CDR3 covers 15 residues. CDR3 coding DNA: TGTGCCAGCAGTTCACCAGGACAGGGAGGACAGCCCCAGCATTTT. It yields the protein CASSSPGQGGQPQHF.

This clonotype was counted many times. The rearrangement uses TRBV6-1 and TRBJ2-5, with 7 bases aligning to TRBD2. The germline V gene encodes CDR1 MNHNS and CDR2 SASEGT. The CDR3 spans 15 residues. J gave up 2 bases and V 10 bases, and 13 bases lay outside the gene matches. CDR3 DNA: TGTGCCACCCGGGGATGGGGGGGAGCACAAGAGACCCAGTACTTC. Translated: CATRGWGGAQETQYF.

This clonotype was seen many times. The rearrangement links TRBV7-2 to TRBJ2-3; tentatively, D is TRBD2 (6 bases). CDR1 is SGHTA, CDR2 FQGNSA, per germline. CDR3 length: 15 amino acids. Deletions cut 3 bases from V and 1 base from J, with 11 bases between. This CDR3 reads CASSFLQRGTDTQYF. In DNA form, the CDR3 reads TGTGCCAGCAGCTTCCTTCAGCGGGGCACAGATACGCAGTATTTT.

J is TRBJ2-5 and V is TRBV20-1; D is possibly TRBD1 (6 bases). CDR1 and CDR2 from the germline V gene are DFQATT and SNEGSKA (reference sequence). The V end lost 3 bases, the J end lost 0 bases, and 14 bases lay between the germline ends. The CDR3 has 15 residues. CDR3 protein: CSASIGQRYQETQYF. Here the CDR3 DNA reads TGCAGTGCTAGTATAGGACAGAGGTACCAAGAGACCCAGTACTTC.

The chain carries TRBV7-9 and TRBJ2-3; D remains unclear. Deletions cut 1 base from V and 2 bases from J, with 10 bases between. This CDR3 comprises 15 residues. Germline loops: CDR1 SEHNR, CDR2 FQNEAQ (reference sequence). The DNA for the CDR3 is TGTGCCAGCAGCTTAGAAAGCCCACCCACAGATACGCAGTATTTT. Protein: CASSLESPPTDTQYF.

This clonotype was counted at least ten times. The chain's CDR3 is CASKRGSSYNSPLHF. CDR3 nucleotide sequence: TGTGCCAGCAAGAGGGGGAGCTCCTATAATTCACCCCTCCACTTT. The gene calls are TRBV6-1 and TRBJ1-6, with a weak D call TRBD1 (6 bases). The CDR3 is made up of 15 amino acids. The germline CDR1 and CDR2 sequences are MNHNS and SASEGT. V was clipped by 7 bases and J by 0 bases, with 10 bases between them.

The table lists this clonotype with a few counts. The rearrangement links TRBV7-2 to TRBJ2-1; TRBD2 agrees at 7 bases. The CDR3 is 15 amino acids. Germline V gene data show CDR1 as SGHTA and CDR2 as FQGNSA. V shed 5 bases, J shed 4 bases, and the junction held 8 bases outside the gene matches. The CDR3 sequence is CASSVGTTRYNEQFF. DNA of the CDR3: TGTGCCAGCAGCGTCGGGACTACCAGGTACAATGAGCAGTTCTTC.

The chain carries TRBV5-1 and TRBJ1-4; TRBD1 agrees at 10 bases. J lost 10 bases, V lost 0 bases, and 9 bases had no gene match. CDR3 length equals 16 residues. Germline V gene sequence: CDR1 SGHRS, CDR2 YFSETQ. This chain's CDR3 is CASSLGETGGAGKLFF. Written as DNA, the CDR3 is TGCGCCAGCAGCTTGGGGGAGACAGGGGGCGCAGGAAAACTGTTTTTT.

This clonotype was seen many times. This sequence joins TRBV19 and TRBJ2-7; a weak D match, TRBD1 (6 bases). CDR3 length: 15 residues. CDR1 is LNHDA and CDR2 is SQIVND in the germline V gene (reference sequence). V lost 0 bases and J lost 3, with 12 bases in between. DNA of the CDR3: TGTGCCAGTAGTATAGACAGGGGAGATCACTACGAGCAGTACTTC. It codes for CASSIDRGDHYEQYF.

In this sample, this clonotype turned up a few times. CDR3 sequence (DNA): TGTGCCAGCAGTGAAGGAACGGACGGGAACTATGGCTACACCTTC. It yields the protein CASSEGTDGNYGYTF. This chain uses TRBV6-1 with TRBJ1-2, with unresolved D. The CDR3 is 15 amino acids. Trimming stripped 1 base from V and 2 bases from J, with 11 bases between. CDR1 is MNHNS and CDR2 is SASEGT in the germline V gene.

This clonotype showed up many times. The chain joins TRBV11-2 to TRBJ2-1; 14 bases line up with TRBD2. Germline V lookup: CDR1 SGHAT, CDR2 FQNNGV. The CDR3 spans 16 residues. Trimming at V came to 4 bases and at J to 8 bases, leaving 7 bases not matched to a gene. The CDR3 reads CASSSTTSGRAYEQFF. DNA for the CDR3: TGTGCCAGCAGCTCCACGACTAGCGGGAGGGCCTATGAGCAGTTCTTC.

The J gene is TRBJ2-7, the V gene TRBV5-6; D unclear. There are 14 residues in the CDR3. V lost 0 bases and J 1 base, leaving 8 bases between the germline ends. Germline CDR1 reads SGHDT; CDR2 reads YYEEEE. The CDR3 here is CASSLDVKSYEQYF. For the CDR3, the DNA is TGTGCCAGCAGCTTGGACGTAAAATCCTACGAGCAGTACTTC.

This clonotype was picked up a small number of times. CDR3 loop: CSARHIRTTSGSTDTQYF. The CDR3 DNA follows: TGCAGTGCACGCCATATCCGGACGACTAGCGGGAGTACAGATACGCAGTATTTT. The chain couples TRBV20-1 to TRBJ2-3; 12 bases match TRBD2. This CDR3 has 18 amino acids. With 6 bases clipped from V and 3 bases from J, the junction kept 16 bases outside the gene matches. Germline V gene lookup returns CDR1 DFQATT and CDR2 SNEGSKA (reference sequence).

This chain connects TRBV9 to TRBJ2-7; a weak D match, TRBD2 (6 bases). Germline CDR1 reads SGDLS; CDR2 reads YYNGEE. The CDR3 length is 14 residues. Trimming cost V 0 bases and J 6 bases, with 13 bases left between them. The CDR3 DNA reads as TGTGCCAGCAGCGTAGACTCAGGAGGGAGCGAGCAGTACTTC. Amino acids: CASSVDSGGSEQYF.